This TCR beta chain was profiled in a study of beta chain features in type 1 diabetes (dated by TCRdb to the late 2010s). At the level of the whole study: Mean age, gender distribution, total cell number and subset yield did not differ between patients and healthy donors. Across all samples, fewer than 130 million sorted cells were examined, and cell number per subset correlated strongly with RNA yield. The study compared the TCRB repertoires of sorted circulating CD4+ T cell subsets in recently diagnosed type 1 diabetes patients with those in matched healthy donors. Regulatory and stem cell-like memory subsets were obtained from only 8 patients and about eight healthy donors, while naive and central memory subsets were obtained from all 30 or so donors. Broad study findings and their caveats: Shorter templates might have been favored by PCR, but patient and control samples were amplified and corrected together, so both groups would have been affected equally by any skew. Sequencing cDNA rather than genomic DNA could over-represent highly expressing activated cells, although activation and CD3 levels did not differ between groups. A moderate but significant shortening of TCRB CDR3 length was observed in type 1 diabetes patients in all four CD4+ subsets. Only small numbers of individuals were included in the HLA sub-analyses, which left unresolved whether HLA type had any influence on TCRB rearrangement. Naive, central memory and regulatory TCRB repertoires appeared to be more alike among patients than among healthy donors. At VDJ recombination sites, type 1 diabetes patients had fewer insertions and more deleted nucleotides, which implies abnormalities in thymic rearrangement.

The High Capacity cDNA Reverse Transcription Kit was used to reverse transcribe all of the isolated RNA, meaning that expressed TCRB transcripts were what got sequenced. Naive, central memory and regulatory T cell samples underwent deep immunoSEQ sequencing, averaging around 3.6 million total reads per sample. After sorted cells were lysed in RLT buffer, RNA was extracted with DNase-treated RNeasy Micro or Mini kits, with the choice depending on cell number. Each cell subset was processed on its own to prevent cross-contamination, while patient and healthy donor samples were processed together. The immunoSEQ multiplex PCR was used to amplify TCRB sequences from cDNA, generating 87-bp fragments that spanned the CDR3 region. Sequencing of the amplicons was done on the Illumina HiSeq platform. The original methods were these. PCR bias was corrected computationally using synthetic template baselines, and reads within Hamming distance 2 were collapsed, with unmergeable singletons discarded. Reads were aligned to IMGT to assign V, D and J genes, CDR3 length, and insertions or deletions at six rearrangement sites. Within each subset, clonotype counts were normalized to sorted cell number, after which true diversity and Gini coefficients were computed with the tcR R package. The overlap coefficient, calculated on TCRB nucleotide sequences, was used to quantify repertoire sharing. Out-of-frame TCRB sequences from naive cells were analyzed to stand in for the pre-selection repertoire. What TCRdb holds here is the immuneACCESS table cut down to in-frame rearrangements. Part of the clones is not present; checked against another copy, under half of the missing clones reflect an unresolved V gene, and the others are unexplained. V and J calls plus clone size are reproduced from that table; the DNA served to infer D and trimming. The sample yields about 260,000 clones; approximately 70% were counted once. Roughly 0.048% of the sample rests with the top ten.

A single peripheral blood draw of approximately 110 mL on average was collected from each donor into heparinised tubes. Naive, central memory, regulatory and stem cell-like memory CD4+ T cells were sorted on a BD FACSAria II using a panel including CD45RO, CCR7, CD25, CD127, CD95 and CD27. Purity was above 98% for every sorted population. PBMCs were separated immediately by Lymphoprep density gradient centrifugation and were stained directly, without being cultured. Samples were stained and sorted in pairs, with one healthy donor and one patient per experiment, so that batch effects were minimized. In the case of this clone: What this receptor recognizes is not known. One base away there is no much larger clone; base qualities are not given.

Sequencing was carried out using naive CD4+ T cells from blood. What this sample's cell subset or site label stands for: true naive CD4+ T cells. The source is a man aged 25 to 40 in good health.

The nucleotide sequence reads TGTGCCAGCAGTCCCCAAACGTACAACAATGAGCAGTTCTTC. This codes for CASSPQTYNNEQFF. The V and J genes are TRBV7-9 and TRBJ2-1; no D gene can be assigned with confidence. The junction shows trimming of 6 bases on V and 5 bases on J, plus 14 bases between the germline ends. Looking up the germline V gene (reference sequence) yields CDR1 SEHNR and CDR2 FQNEAQ. The CDR3 runs 14 amino acids, cysteine and phenylalanine included. The retained sequence is limited to the CDR3, 42 bases, with the frame set at the first base. Extended through the reference TRBV7-9 and TRBJ2-1 proteins, this CDR3 yields the full variable domain: DTGVSQNPRHKITKRGQNVTFRCDPISEHNRLYWYRQTLGQGPEFLTYFQNEAQLEKSRLLSDRFSAERPKGSFSTLEIQRTEQGDSAMYLCASSPQTYNNEQFFGPGTRLTVL.